This passage covers 5 T cell receptor beta chains from one sample sequenced in a study of cytomegalovirus exposure and HLA in healthy donors. The PCR was carried out with 60 Vbeta primers and 13 Jbeta primers. Assay used: immunoSEQ multiplex PCR; TCRdb lists only in-frame clones, some missing. The table includes some 110,000 clones, roughly 72% detected once. The sequenced material came from PBMCs. These receptors were obtained from a woman aged 45-65 years in good health and CMV-seropositive.

The chain carries TRBV19 and TRBJ1-4; no reliable D call. The CDR3 totals 14 residues. The V end lost 3 bases, the J end lost 3 bases, and 8 bases lay between the germline ends. CDR1 is LNHDA, CDR2 SQIVND, per germline (reference sequence). This CDR3 is CASSIGGSNEKLFF. For the CDR3, the DNA is TGTGCCAGTAGTATTGGCGGATCTAATGAAAAACTGTTTTTT.

This sequence joins TRBV18 and TRBJ1-5; unclear D gene. Germline loops: CDR1 KGHSH, CDR2 LQKENI. The CDR3 has 15 amino acids. V dropped 2 bases and J dropped 4 bases, with 12 bases sitting between them. The CDR3 spells CASSPSSGFNQPQHF. As DNA, the CDR3 is TGTGCCAGCTCACCATCTTCCGGGTTTAATCAGCCCCAGCATTTT. Filled out from reference TRBV18 and TRBJ1-5, the complete variable domain reads NAGVMQNPRHLVRRRGQEARLRCSPMKGHSHVYWYRQLPEEGLKFMVYLQKENIIDESGMPKERFSAEFPKEGPSILRIQQVVRGDSAAYFCASSPSSGFNQPQHFGDGTRLSIL.

The V gene is TRBV7-2, the J gene TRBJ1-5; D is possibly TRBD1 (6 bases). The CDR3 covers 16 residues. V lost 1 base, J lost 5 bases, and 15 bases lay in between. From germline, CDR1 is SGHTA and CDR2 FQGNSA. Written as DNA, the CDR3 is TGTGCCAGCAGCTTAGTGGGCAGGGGTTCATATCAGCCCCAGCATTTT. Amino acids: CASSLVGRGSYQPQHF.

The gene calls are TRBV29-1 and TRBJ1-1, with TRBD1 identical over 7 bases. The J segment lost 4 bases and the V segment lost 6 bases, leaving 5 bases of the junction unmatched. CDR3 length: 12 residues. Germline CDR1 reads SQVTM; CDR2 reads ANQGSEA. DNA for the CDR3: TGCAGCGTGATCGGGACAGCCACTGAAGCTTTCTTT. It is translated as CSVIGTATEAFF. Looking up the rest from reference TRBV29-1 and TRBJ1-1 gives the full variable domain: SAVISQKPSRDICQRGTSLTIQCQVDSQVTMMFWYRQQPGQSLTLIATANQGSEATYESGFVIDKFPISRPNLTFSTLTVSNMSPEDSSIYLCSVIGTATEAFFGQGTRLTVV.

The chain couples TRBV6-5 to TRBJ1-5; D is ambiguous. The CDR3 has 15 amino acids. Trimming removed 0 bases at V and 6 bases at J, with 12 bases between. Per the germline V gene, CDR1 is MNHEY and CDR2 is SVGAGI. CDR3 in amino acids: CASSYSGVMGQPQHF. In nucleotides, the CDR3 is TGTGCCAGCAGTTACTCTGGAGTGATGGGTCAGCCCCAGCATTTT.